This T cell receptor beta chain was documented in a study of T cells after yellow fever vaccination. TCRdb re-analysed the 5' RACE reads in MiXCR, keeping a single row per CDR3 protein. In the table there are more than 35,000 distinct CDR3 sequences, roughly 7% of which are singletons. This clonotype was recorded many times. CDR3 length equals 16 residues. With V trimmed by 5 bases and J by 0 bases, 8 bases remained unmatched. The V gene is TRBV12-3 or TRBV12-4, the J gene TRBJ2-3; 7 bases match TRBD2. Sequencing used CD8+ T cells not binding an NS4B(214-222) dextramer, sorted from PBMCs, obtained 45 days after the yellow fever booster vaccination. This receptor was identified in a man between 25 and 39 years old who received the YFV17D yellow fever vaccine. This CDR3 reads CASSETSAPSTDTQYF. CDR3 in DNA: TGTGCCAGCAGTGAAACTAGCGCCCCTAGCACAGATACGCAGTATTTT.